This TCR beta chain was sequenced for a study of early T cells in non-severe SARS-CoV-2 infection (dated by TCRdb to 2020 to 2022). Turning to the overall study: TCR sequencing used bulk RNA from unsorted whole blood, so alpha and beta chains could not be paired.

This was a case-control study nested in a cohort of healthcare workers in London, UK, who had nasopharyngeal swab PCR tests and blood samples taken every week. Healthcare workers were enrolled in the week of the UK lockdown, from 23 to 31 March 2020, and were followed every week for up to roughly 15 weeks. The paper's findings and limits, for the study overall: VDJdb matching was skewed toward anti-spike CD8 responses and likely underestimated virus-specific expansions, missing private and CD4 specificities.

Libraries were prepared through 5' RACE. Sequenced using a NextSeq 500. In the TCR library protocol, unique molecular identifiers were attached to individual cDNA molecules to correct for PCR bias and sequencing error. Sequencing covered both TCR alpha and beta chains, and within each sample the abundances of alpha and beta sequences were tightly co-correlated. For the original study's pipeline: Decombinator V4 was used to annotate the V gene, J gene and CDR3 of the TCR sequences. TCRs were defined as expanded if a significant change between any two time points was detected under a Poisson model with p below 0.0001. TCR abundances were normalised to the total number of TCRs sequenced in each sample and reported as counts per million. TRAV1-2 paired with TRAJ12, TRAJ20 or TRAJ33 defined MAIT TCRs, while TRAV10 paired with TRAJ18 defined iNKT TCRs. VDJdb, accessed 1 November 2021, was searched for CMV, EBV and SARS-CoV-2 annotated TCRs, excluding TCRs annotated for multiple antigens. TCRdb took the public reads, trimmed them with fastp at Q25, ran MiXCR for clone calling and kept in-frame beta chains. Rows merge per CDR3 protein into single entries with the most common DNA and genes. The V and J calls here are based on TCRdb, not the publication. The sample includes 55,000 to 75,000 distinct CDR3 sequences, with about 7.7% observed a single time. The top ten hold 3% to 4% of the sample.

This clonotype was seen only a few times. Its antigen remains undetermined. No base qualities exist here, and no much larger clone lies one base off it. Inclusive of the bounding cysteine and phenylalanine, the CDR3 is 16 residues long. This entry keeps only the CDR3 DNA: 48 bases, framed from base 1. The junction carries 14 bases between V and J, which are trimmed by 1 base and 2 bases respectively. CDR1 and CDR2, per the germline V gene, are SGDLS and YYNGEE. The chain couples TRBV9 to TRBJ2-3; the D gene is not confidently resolved. Sequenced sample: whole blood. The clonotype comes from an adult who was a healthcare worker with PCR-confirmed SARS-CoV-2 infection or an uninfected control (not recorded which). Here is the DNA: TGTGCCAGCAGCGTAAGCTATGATAGAAACACAGATACGCAGTATTTT. Its translation is CASSVSYDRNTDTQYF.